This T cell receptor (beta chain) was obtained from a study of blood T cell repertoires in COVID-19. Whole-study context: Sample material is recorded as cDNA or gDNA derived from T cells, B-cell-depleted T cells, or PBMCs.

Produced via immunoSEQ multiplex PCR; TCRdb's table is partial and in-frame only. The table lists approximately 350,000 clones, about 86% of them singletons. This clone was counted many times. Looked up from germline, CDR1 is SGHRS and CDR2 is YFSETQ. Trimming took off 2 bases at V and 1 base at J, with 12 bases between the two ends. CDR3 length: 16 amino acids. Sequences were obtained from peripheral blood. This chain uses TRBV5-1 with TRBJ2-2; TRBD1 might be the D (5 bases). This clonotype was obtained from a man aged 25 to 40 with active or convalescent COVID-19. The CDR3 reads CASSFIFQGNTGELFF. In DNA, the CDR3 is TGCGCCAGCAGCTTTATTTTTCAGGGGAACACCGGGGAGCTGTTTTTT.